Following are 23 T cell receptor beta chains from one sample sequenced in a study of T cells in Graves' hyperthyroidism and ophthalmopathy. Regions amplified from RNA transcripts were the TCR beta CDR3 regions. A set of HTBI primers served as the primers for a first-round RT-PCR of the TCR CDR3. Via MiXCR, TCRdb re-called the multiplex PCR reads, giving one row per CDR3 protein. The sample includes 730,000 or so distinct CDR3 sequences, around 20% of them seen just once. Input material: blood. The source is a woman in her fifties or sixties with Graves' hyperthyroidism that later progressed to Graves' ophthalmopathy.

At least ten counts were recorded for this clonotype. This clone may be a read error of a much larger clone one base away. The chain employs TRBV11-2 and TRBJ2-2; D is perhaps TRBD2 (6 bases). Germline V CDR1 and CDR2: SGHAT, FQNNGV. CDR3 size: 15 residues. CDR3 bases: TGTGCCAGCAGCTTTCGGGGGACGAACACCGGGAAGCTGTTTTTT. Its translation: CASSFRGTNTGKLFF.

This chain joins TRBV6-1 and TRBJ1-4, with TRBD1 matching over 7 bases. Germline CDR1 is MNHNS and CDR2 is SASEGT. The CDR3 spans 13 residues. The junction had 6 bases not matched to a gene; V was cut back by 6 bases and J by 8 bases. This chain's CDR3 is CASRRQGHEKLFF. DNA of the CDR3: TGTGCCAGCAGGAGACAGGGTCACGAAAAACTGTTTTTT.

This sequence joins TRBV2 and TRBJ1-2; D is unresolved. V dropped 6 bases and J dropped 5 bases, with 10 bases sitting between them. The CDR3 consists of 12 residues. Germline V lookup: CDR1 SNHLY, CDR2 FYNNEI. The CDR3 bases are TGTGCCAGCAGAGCGAGGATTTATGGCTACACCTTC. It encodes CASRARIYGYTF. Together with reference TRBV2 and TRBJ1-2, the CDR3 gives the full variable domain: EPEVTQTPSHQVTQMGQEVILRCVPISNHLYFYWYRQILGQKVEFLVSFYNNEISEKSEIFDDQFSVERPDGSNFTLKIRSTKLEDSAMYFCASRARIYGYTFGSGTRLTVV.

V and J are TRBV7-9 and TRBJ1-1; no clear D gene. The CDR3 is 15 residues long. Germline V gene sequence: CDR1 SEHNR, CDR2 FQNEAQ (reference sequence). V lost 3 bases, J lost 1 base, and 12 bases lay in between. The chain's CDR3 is CASSFGTNTNTEAFF. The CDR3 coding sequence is TGTGCCAGCAGCTTCGGCACAAATACGAACACTGAAGCTTTCTTT.

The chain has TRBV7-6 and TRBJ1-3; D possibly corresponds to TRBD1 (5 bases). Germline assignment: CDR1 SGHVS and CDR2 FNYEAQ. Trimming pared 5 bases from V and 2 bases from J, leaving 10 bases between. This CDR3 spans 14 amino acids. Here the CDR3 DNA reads TGTGCCAGCAGCAGAGAGGGACCTGGAAACACCATATATTTT. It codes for CASSREGPGNTIYF.

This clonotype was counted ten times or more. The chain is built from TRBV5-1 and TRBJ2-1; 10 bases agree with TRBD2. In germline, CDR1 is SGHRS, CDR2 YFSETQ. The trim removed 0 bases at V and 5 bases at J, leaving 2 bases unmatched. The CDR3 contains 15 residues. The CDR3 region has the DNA TGCGCCAGCAGCTTGGTACTAGCGGGGAACAATGAGCAGTTCTTC. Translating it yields CASSLVLAGNNEQFF. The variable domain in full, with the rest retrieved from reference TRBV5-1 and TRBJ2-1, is KAGVTQTPRYLIKTRGQQVTLSCSPISGHRSVSWYQQTPGQGLQFLFEYFSETQRNKGNFPGRFSGRQFSNSRSEMNVSTLELGDSALYLCASSLVLAGNNEQFFGPGTRLTVL.

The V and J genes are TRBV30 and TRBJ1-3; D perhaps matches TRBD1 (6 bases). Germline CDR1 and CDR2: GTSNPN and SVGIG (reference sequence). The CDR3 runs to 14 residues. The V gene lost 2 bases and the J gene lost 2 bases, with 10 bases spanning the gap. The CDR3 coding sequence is TGTGCCTGGAGTACGAACAGGGCTGGAAACACCATATATTTT. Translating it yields CAWSTNRAGNTIYF.

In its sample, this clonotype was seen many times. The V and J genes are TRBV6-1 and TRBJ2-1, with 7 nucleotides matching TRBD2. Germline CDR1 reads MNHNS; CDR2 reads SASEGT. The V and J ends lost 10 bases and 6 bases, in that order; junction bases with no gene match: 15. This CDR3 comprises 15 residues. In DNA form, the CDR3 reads TGTGCCAACTCACCTCTAGCGGAGGTCAGCAATGAGCAGTTCTTC. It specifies CANSPLAEVSNEQFF.

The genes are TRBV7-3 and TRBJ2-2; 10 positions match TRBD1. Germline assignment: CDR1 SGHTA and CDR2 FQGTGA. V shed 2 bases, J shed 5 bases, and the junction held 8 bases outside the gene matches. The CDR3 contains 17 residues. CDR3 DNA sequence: TGTGCCAGCAGCTTACGGGCGGACAGGGGGTTTACCGGGGAGCTGTTTTTT. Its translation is CASSLRADRGFTGELFF.

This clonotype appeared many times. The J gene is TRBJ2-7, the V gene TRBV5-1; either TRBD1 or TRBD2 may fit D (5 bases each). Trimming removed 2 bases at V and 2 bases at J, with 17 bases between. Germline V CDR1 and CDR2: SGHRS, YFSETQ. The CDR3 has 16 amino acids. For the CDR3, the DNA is TGCGCCAGCAGCTTTGGGGACGGCCCCATCGCCTACGAGCAGTACTTC. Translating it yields CASSFGDGPIAYEQYF.

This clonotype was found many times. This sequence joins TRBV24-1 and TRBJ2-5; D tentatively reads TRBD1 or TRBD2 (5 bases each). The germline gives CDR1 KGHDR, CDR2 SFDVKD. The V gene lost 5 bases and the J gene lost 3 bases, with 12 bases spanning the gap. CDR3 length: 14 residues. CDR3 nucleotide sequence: TGTGCCACCAGTGGATCGGGACCTAAAGAGACCCAGTACTTC. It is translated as CATSGSGPKETQYF.

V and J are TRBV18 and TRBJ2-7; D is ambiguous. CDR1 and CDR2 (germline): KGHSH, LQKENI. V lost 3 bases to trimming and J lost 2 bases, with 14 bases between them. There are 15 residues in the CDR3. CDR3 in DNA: TGTGCCAGCTCACCCAGCCAAGGTGGTGCCTACGAGCAGTACTTC. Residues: CASSPSQGGAYEQYF.

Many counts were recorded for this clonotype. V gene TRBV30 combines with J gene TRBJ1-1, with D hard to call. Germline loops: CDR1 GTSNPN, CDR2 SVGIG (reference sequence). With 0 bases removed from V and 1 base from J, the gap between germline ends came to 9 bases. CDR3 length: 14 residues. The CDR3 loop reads CAWSVGPGNTEAFF. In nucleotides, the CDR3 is TGTGCCTGGAGTGTAGGTCCGGGGAACACTGAAGCTTTCTTT.

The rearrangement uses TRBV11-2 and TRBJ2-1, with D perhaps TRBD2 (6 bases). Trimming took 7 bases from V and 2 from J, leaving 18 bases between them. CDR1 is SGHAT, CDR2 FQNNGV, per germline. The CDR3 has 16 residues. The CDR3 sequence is CASNFPVGGTYNEQFF. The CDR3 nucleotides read TGTGCCAGCAACTTCCCCGTGGGGGGAACCTACAATGAGCAGTTCTTC.

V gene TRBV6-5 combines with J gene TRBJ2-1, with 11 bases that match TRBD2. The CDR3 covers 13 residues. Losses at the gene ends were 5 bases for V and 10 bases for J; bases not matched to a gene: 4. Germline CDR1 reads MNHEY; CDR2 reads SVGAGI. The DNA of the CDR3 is TGTGCCAGCAGTGTACTAGCGGGGGCAGAGCAGTTCTTC. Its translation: CASSVLAGAEQFF.

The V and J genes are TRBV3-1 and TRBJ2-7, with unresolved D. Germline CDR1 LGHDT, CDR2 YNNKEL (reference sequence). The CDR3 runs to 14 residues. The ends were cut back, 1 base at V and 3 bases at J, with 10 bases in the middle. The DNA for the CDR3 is TGTGCCAGCAGCCAAGGTAGCAGGAGCTACGAGCAGTACTTC. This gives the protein CASSQGSRSYEQYF.

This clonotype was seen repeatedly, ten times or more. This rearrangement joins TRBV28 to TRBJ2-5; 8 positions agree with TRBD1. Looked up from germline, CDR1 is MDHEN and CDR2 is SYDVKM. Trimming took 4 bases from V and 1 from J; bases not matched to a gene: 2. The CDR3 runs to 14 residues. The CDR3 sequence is CASSSDRVQETQYF. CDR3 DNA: TGTGCCAGCAGTTCGGACAGGGTCCAAGAGACCCAGTACTTC.

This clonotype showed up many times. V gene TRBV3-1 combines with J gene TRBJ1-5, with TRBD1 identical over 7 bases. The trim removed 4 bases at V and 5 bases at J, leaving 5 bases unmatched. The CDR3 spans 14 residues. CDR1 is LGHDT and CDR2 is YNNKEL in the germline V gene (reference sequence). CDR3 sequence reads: CASSLGTEYQPQHF. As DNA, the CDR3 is TGTGCCAGCAGCCTTGGGACAGAATATCAGCCCCAGCATTTT.

The CDR3 sequence: CASSPSEEQYF. CDR3 nucleotides: TGTGCCAGCAGCCCGAGTGAAGAGCAGTACTTC. The chain has TRBV27 and TRBJ2-7; D is unclear. The CDR3 sequence is 11 residues long. Trimming left V 6 bases short and J 7 bases short, with 10 bases between. CDR1 is MNHEY and CDR2 is SMNVEV in the germline V gene (reference sequence).

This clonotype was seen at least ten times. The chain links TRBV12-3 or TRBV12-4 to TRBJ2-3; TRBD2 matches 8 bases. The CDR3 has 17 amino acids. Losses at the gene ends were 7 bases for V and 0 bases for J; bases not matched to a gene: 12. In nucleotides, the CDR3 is TGTGCCAGCACCGACCCACTAGCGGCTGACAGCACAGATACGCAGTATTTT. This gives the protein CASTDPLAADSTDTQYF.

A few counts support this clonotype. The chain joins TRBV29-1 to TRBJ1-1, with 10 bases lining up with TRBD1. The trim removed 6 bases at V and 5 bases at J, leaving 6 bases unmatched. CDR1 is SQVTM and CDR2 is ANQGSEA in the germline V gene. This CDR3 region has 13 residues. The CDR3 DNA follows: TGCAGCGTCATGGGACAGGGGAGGACTGAAGCTTTCTTT. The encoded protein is CSVMGQGRTEAFF. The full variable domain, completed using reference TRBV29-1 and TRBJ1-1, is SAVISQKPSRDICQRGTSLTIQCQVDSQVTMMFWYRQQPGQSLTLIATANQGSEATYESGFVIDKFPISRPNLTFSTLTVSNMSPEDSSIYLCSVMGQGRTEAFFGQGTRLTVV.

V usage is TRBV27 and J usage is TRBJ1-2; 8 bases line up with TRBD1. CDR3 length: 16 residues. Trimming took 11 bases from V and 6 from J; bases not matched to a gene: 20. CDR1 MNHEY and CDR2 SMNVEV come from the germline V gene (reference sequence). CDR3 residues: CAEVPPQQGEGNGYTF. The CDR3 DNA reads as TGTGCCGAGGTCCCCCCGCAACAGGGGGAGGGGAATGGCTACACCTTC.

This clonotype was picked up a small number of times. This CDR3 is CASSYSAGPSSTDTQYF. As DNA, the CDR3 is TGTGCCAGCAGTTACTCTGCGGGGCCTTCTAGCACAGATACGCAGTATTTT. J is TRBJ2-3 and V is TRBV6-5; D perhaps matches TRBD2 (6 bases). V was shortened by 0 bases and J by 0 bases, with 13 bases between the two germline ends. This CDR3 is built from 17 residues. The V gene's germline CDR1 is MNHEY and CDR2 SVGAGI.